Below are 6 T cell receptor beta chains sequenced from a single sample in a study of blood T cell repertoires in COVID-19. Assay: immunoSEQ multiplex PCR; the TCRdb copy retains only in-frame clones and omits some. Of 90,000 or so clones listed, around 87% were seen once; the top ten hold approximately 17%. The sequenced material came from peripheral blood. These TCRs come from a human donor in a cohort sampled during active COVID-19.

The genes are TRBV15 and TRBJ2-1; D perhaps matches TRBD1 (5 bases). V was pared by 0 bases and J by 3 bases, with 12 bases between. The CDR3 has 16 residues. CDR1 is LNHNV and CDR2 is YYDKDF in the germline V gene (reference sequence). The CDR3 DNA reads as TGTGCCACCAGCAGAGATCGAAGGGGCCGCTACAATGAGCAGTTCTTC. This sequence encodes CATSRDRRGRYNEQFF.

The J gene is TRBJ1-6, the V gene TRBV14, with D possibly TRBD1 on 5 matching bases. This CDR3 comprises 14 residues. Germline V gives CDR1 SGHDN, CDR2 FVKESK. The ends were cut back, 0 bases at V and 7 bases at J, with 7 bases in the middle. The CDR3 loop reads CASSQDRANSPLHF. The DNA for the CDR3 is TGTGCCAGCAGCCAAGACAGGGCCAATTCACCCCTCCACTTT. Drawing the rest from reference TRBV14 and TRBJ1-6, the complete variable domain is EAGVTQFPSHSVIEKGQTVTLRCDPISGHDNLYWYRRVMGKEIKFLLHFVKESKQDESGMPNNRFLAERTGGTYSTLKVQPAELEDSGVYFCASSQDRANSPLHFGNGTRLTVT.

The rearrangement uses TRBV5-1 and TRBJ2-2; 7 nucleotides align to TRBD1. The CDR3 consists of 17 residues. J gave up 5 bases and V 0 bases, and 10 bases lay outside the gene matches. Germline V gene sequence: CDR1 SGHRS, CDR2 YFSETQ. The CDR3 nucleotides are TGCGCCAGCAGCTTGGACACAGGGGTTGATGGTACCGGGGAGCTGTTTTTT. Translating gives CASSLDTGVDGTGELFF. Full variable domain (remainder filled in from reference TRBV5-1 and TRBJ2-2): KAGVTQTPRYLIKTRGQQVTLSCSPISGHRSVSWYQQTPGQGLQFLFEYFSETQRNKGNFPGRFSGRQFSNSRSEMNVSTLELGDSALYLCASSLDTGVDGTGELFFGEGSRLTVL.

The V and J genes are TRBV5-1 and TRBJ1-1, with D perhaps TRBD1 (5 bases). Trimming cost V 4 bases and J 0 bases, with 10 bases left between them. This CDR3 has 14 amino acids. The germline gives CDR1 SGHRS, CDR2 YFSETQ. The chain's CDR3 is CASSLGTVNTEAFF. In DNA form, the CDR3 reads TGCGCCAGCAGCCTCGGGACTGTGAACACTGAAGCTTTCTTT.

This sequence joins TRBV7-3 and TRBJ2-6; D remains unclear. CDR3 length: 15 amino acids. Germline-derived CDR1 and CDR2 are SGHTA and FQGTGA. V was clipped by 2 bases and J by 0 bases, with 5 bases between them. The CDR3 DNA is TGTGCCAGCAGCTTACAAATCTCTGGGGCCAACGTCCTGACTTTC. As protein: CASSLQISGANVLTF.

This sequence joins TRBV18 and TRBJ2-7, with D hard to call. The V end was cut by 0 bases, the J end by 9 bases, with 15 bases between. CDR1 is KGHSH and CDR2 is LQKENI in the germline V gene. The CDR3 is made up of 14 amino acids. DNA of the CDR3: TGTGCCAGCTCACCACCGGTGGCTCCTGGCGGGCAGTACTTC. Its protein product is CASSPPVAPGGQYF.